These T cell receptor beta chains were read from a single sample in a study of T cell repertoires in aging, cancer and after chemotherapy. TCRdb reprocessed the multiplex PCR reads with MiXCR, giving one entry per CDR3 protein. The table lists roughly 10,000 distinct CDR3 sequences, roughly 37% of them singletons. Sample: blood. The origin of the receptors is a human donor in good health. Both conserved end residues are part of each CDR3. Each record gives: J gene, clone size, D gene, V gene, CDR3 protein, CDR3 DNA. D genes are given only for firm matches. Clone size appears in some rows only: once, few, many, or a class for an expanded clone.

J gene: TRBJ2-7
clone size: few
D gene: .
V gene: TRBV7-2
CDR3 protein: CASSPEQGSYEQYF
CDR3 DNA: TGTGCCAGCAGCCCCGAACAGGGCTCCTACGAGCAGTACTTC

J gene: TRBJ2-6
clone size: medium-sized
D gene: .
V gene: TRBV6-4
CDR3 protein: CASSDSGGAGANVLTF
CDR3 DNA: TGTGCCAGCAGTGACTCAGGGGGGGCTGGGGCCAACGTCCTGACTTTC

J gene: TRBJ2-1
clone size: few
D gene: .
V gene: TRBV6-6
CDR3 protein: CASSPGTGQSEQFF
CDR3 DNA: TGTGCCAGCAGCCCAGGGACCGGGCAATCGGAGCAGTTCTTC

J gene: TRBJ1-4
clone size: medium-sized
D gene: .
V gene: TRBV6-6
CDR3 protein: CASSYSDEKLFF
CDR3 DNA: TGTGCCAGCAGTTACTCGGATGAAAAACTGTTTTTT

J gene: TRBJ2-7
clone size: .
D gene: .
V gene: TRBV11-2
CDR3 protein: CASSSGHLTGEQYF
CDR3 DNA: TGTGCCAGCAGCTCGGGACACTTAACGGGGGAGCAGTACTTC

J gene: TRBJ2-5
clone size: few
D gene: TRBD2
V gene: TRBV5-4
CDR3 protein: CASSIAGSQETQYF
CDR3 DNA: TGTGCCAGCAGCATAGCGGGCTCCCAAGAGACCCAGTACTTC

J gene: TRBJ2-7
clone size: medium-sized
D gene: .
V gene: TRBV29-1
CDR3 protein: CSVALSRGVHEQYF
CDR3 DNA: TGCAGCGTTGCCCTCAGTCGAGGAGTCCACGAGCAGTACTTC

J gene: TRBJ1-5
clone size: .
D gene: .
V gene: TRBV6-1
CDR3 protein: CASSEAVSTSNQPQHF
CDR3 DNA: TGTGCCAGCAGTGAAGCGGTTTCCACGAGCAATCAGCCCCAGCATTTT

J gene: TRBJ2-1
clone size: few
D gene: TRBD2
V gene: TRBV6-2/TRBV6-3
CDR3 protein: CASSLLGTSGSGNNEQFF
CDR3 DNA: TGTGCCAGCAGTCTGCTCGGGACTAGCGGGAGTGGTAACAATGAGCAGTTCTTC

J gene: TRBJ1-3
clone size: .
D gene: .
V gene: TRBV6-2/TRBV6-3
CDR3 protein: CASSYDGVFSGNTIYF
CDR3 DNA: TGTGCCAGCAGTTACGACGGCGTATTCTCTGGAAACACCATATATTTT

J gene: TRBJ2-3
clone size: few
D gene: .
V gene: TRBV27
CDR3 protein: CASSRARDHRTDTQYF
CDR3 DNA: TGTGCCAGCAGTAGAGCCAGGGACCATCGCACAGATACGCAGTATTTT

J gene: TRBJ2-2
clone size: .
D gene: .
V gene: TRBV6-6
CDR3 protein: CASSHRQGGAGELFF
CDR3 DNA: TGTGCCAGCAGTCATAGACAGGGAGGAGCCGGGGAGCTGTTTTTT

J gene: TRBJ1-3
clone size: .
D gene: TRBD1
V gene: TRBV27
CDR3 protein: CASRPTGGLASGNTIYF
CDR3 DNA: TGTGCCAGCAGGCCGACAGGGGGCCTGGCCTCTGGAAACACCATATATTTT

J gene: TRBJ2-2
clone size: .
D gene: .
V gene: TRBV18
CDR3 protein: CASSPLRGNTGELFF
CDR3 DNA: TGTGCCAGCTCACCACTAAGGGGGAACACCGGGGAGCTGTTTTTT

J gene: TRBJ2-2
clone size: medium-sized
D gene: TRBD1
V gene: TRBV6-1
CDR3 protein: CATVLGTGESGELFF
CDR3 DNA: TGTGCCACCGTCCTCGGGACAGGGGAGAGCGGGGAGCTGTTTTTT

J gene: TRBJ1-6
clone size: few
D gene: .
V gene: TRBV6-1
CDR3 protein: CASSDGTYSPLHF
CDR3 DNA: TGTGCCAGCAGTGATGGGACATATTCACCCCTCCACTTT

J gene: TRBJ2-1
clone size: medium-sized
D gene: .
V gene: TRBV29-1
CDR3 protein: CSVDALRNEQFF
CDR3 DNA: TGCAGCGTCGACGCCCTTAGAAATGAGCAGTTCTTC

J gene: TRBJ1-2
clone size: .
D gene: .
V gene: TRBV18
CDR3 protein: CASSPRVFDGYTF
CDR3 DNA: TGTGCCAGCTCACCCCGGGTCTTCGATGGCTACACCTTC

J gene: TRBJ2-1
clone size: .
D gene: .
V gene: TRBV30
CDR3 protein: CAWSVARGNEQFF
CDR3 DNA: TGTGCCTGGAGTGTGGCGAGAGGGAATGAGCAGTTCTTC

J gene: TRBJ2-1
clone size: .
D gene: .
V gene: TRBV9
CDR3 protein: CASSTLGNEQFF
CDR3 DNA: TGTGCCAGCAGCACTCTGGGCAATGAGCAGTTCTTC

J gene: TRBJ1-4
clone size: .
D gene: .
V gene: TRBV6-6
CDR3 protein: CASSAKLNEKLFF
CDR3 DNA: TGTGCCAGCAGCGCTAAGCTTAACGAAAAACTGTTTTTT

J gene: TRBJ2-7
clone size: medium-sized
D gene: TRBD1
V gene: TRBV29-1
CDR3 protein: CSVKPGTGNTYEQYF
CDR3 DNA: TGCAGCGTGAAACCCGGGACAGGTAACACCTACGAGCAGTACTTC